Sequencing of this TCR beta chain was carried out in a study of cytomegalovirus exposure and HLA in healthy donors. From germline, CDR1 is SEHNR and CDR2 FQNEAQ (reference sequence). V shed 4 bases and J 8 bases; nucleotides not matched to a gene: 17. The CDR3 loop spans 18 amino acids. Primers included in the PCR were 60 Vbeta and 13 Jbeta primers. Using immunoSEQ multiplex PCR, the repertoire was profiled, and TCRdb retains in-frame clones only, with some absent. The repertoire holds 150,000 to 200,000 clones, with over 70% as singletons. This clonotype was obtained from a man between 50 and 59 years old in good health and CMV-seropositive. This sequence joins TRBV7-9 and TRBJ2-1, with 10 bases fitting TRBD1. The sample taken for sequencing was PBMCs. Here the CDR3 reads CASSSPLSRDRGSYEQFF. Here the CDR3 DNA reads TGTGCCAGCAGCTCACCACTATCCCGGGACAGGGGTAGCTATGAGCAGTTCTTC.